This TCR beta chain comes out of a study of human T cells and chemical hapten exposure. About the study: Donors were sensitized with 2% DPC on the upper inner arm. While the roughly 23-week study was under way, patients received diphenylcyclopropenone on the scalp every week.

This clonotype was picked up a small number of times. Its cognate antigen is unknown. The junction departs from the called germline gene at one end, perhaps through a read error. The length of the CDR3 is 15 residues. In germline, CDR1 is DFQATT, CDR2 SNEGSKA (reference sequence). General study results and limits: No change in TCRs above 1 in 1000 frequency was produced by DPC sensitization.

Stated time point: patch test 3, about 24 weeks after DPC sensitization. Treatment given: therapeutic diphenylcyclopropenone sensitization with weekly scalp DPC. Sequencing started from total RNA isolated from unfractionated whole blood. Each CDR3 protein gets one entry after TCRdb re-called the RACE reads with MiXCR. Here the sample spans approximately 90,000 distinct CDR3 sequences, 27% being singletons. The V call is TRBV20-1, the J call TRBJ2-7; 9 bases are a match to TRBD1. Sequenced material: whole blood, taken in connection with sensitization to the hapten diphenylcyclopropenone (DPC). The sequence was obtained from a man aged 35-49 years with alopecia areata. Some clones in this sample may be carry-over from other donors' samples. In DNA form, the CDR3 reads TGCAGTGCTAGGTTCCGGGACAGGGTCTCCCACGAGCAGTACTTC. Translating gives CSARFRDRVSHEQYF.